This T cell receptor beta chain appears in the sequencing data of a study of cytomegalovirus exposure and HLA in healthy donors. Study-level background: Per a later analysis, the roughly 690 first-cohort and approximately 120 validation repertoires shared one platform.

CDR3 length: 14 residues. Germline V gives CDR1 SGHTS, CDR2 YDEGEE. V shed 2 bases and J 3 bases; nucleotides not matched to a gene: 5. Using immunoSEQ multiplex PCR, the repertoire was profiled, and TCRdb retains in-frame clones only, with some absent. Of 92,000 or so clones in the sample, approximately 96% are singletons; the top ten hold 0.6% to 0.85%. The chain is built from TRBV5-8 and TRBJ2-7; 7 positions agree with TRBD1. The sample taken for sequencing was PBMCs. This sequence originates from a man aged 18 to 29 in good health and CMV-seronegative. CDR3 DNA sequence: TGTGCCAGCAGCTTTTGGACAGGACACTACGAGCAGTACGTC. It is translated as CASSFWTGHYEQYV.